A few counts support the clone carrying this TCR beta chain. The antigen is not known. Germline CDR1 reads MNHEY; CDR2 reads SMNVEV (reference sequence). The CDR3 totals 14 residues. Trimming removed 5 bases from V and 5 bases from J, with 15 bases in between. The record originates from a study of T-cell reconstitution after alpha-beta-depleted transplantation in children. Study-wide findings and caveats: Most T-cell counts and diversity one year after the transplant came from T cells that were newly produced.

Preparing the TCRbeta library involved the use of unique molecular identifiers. A single record per CDR3 protein comes from TCRdb applying MiXCR to the PCR reads. The sample lists fewer than 550,000 distinct CDR3 sequences, 15% to 20% occurring once. The chain is built from TRBV27 and TRBJ2-5; weak D call: TRBD2 (5 bases). The receptor comes from a boy under two years old who had a stem cell transplant for Wiskott-Aldrich syndrome, so the T cells may come from the graft donor. The sample was PBMCs, mostly from graft donor cells, taken 360 days after TCRalphabeta/CD19-depleted stem cell transplant. The CDR3 here is CASSHSTIRETQYF. In DNA, the CDR3 is TGTGCCAGCAGTCATTCGACTATAAGGGAGACCCAGTACTTC.